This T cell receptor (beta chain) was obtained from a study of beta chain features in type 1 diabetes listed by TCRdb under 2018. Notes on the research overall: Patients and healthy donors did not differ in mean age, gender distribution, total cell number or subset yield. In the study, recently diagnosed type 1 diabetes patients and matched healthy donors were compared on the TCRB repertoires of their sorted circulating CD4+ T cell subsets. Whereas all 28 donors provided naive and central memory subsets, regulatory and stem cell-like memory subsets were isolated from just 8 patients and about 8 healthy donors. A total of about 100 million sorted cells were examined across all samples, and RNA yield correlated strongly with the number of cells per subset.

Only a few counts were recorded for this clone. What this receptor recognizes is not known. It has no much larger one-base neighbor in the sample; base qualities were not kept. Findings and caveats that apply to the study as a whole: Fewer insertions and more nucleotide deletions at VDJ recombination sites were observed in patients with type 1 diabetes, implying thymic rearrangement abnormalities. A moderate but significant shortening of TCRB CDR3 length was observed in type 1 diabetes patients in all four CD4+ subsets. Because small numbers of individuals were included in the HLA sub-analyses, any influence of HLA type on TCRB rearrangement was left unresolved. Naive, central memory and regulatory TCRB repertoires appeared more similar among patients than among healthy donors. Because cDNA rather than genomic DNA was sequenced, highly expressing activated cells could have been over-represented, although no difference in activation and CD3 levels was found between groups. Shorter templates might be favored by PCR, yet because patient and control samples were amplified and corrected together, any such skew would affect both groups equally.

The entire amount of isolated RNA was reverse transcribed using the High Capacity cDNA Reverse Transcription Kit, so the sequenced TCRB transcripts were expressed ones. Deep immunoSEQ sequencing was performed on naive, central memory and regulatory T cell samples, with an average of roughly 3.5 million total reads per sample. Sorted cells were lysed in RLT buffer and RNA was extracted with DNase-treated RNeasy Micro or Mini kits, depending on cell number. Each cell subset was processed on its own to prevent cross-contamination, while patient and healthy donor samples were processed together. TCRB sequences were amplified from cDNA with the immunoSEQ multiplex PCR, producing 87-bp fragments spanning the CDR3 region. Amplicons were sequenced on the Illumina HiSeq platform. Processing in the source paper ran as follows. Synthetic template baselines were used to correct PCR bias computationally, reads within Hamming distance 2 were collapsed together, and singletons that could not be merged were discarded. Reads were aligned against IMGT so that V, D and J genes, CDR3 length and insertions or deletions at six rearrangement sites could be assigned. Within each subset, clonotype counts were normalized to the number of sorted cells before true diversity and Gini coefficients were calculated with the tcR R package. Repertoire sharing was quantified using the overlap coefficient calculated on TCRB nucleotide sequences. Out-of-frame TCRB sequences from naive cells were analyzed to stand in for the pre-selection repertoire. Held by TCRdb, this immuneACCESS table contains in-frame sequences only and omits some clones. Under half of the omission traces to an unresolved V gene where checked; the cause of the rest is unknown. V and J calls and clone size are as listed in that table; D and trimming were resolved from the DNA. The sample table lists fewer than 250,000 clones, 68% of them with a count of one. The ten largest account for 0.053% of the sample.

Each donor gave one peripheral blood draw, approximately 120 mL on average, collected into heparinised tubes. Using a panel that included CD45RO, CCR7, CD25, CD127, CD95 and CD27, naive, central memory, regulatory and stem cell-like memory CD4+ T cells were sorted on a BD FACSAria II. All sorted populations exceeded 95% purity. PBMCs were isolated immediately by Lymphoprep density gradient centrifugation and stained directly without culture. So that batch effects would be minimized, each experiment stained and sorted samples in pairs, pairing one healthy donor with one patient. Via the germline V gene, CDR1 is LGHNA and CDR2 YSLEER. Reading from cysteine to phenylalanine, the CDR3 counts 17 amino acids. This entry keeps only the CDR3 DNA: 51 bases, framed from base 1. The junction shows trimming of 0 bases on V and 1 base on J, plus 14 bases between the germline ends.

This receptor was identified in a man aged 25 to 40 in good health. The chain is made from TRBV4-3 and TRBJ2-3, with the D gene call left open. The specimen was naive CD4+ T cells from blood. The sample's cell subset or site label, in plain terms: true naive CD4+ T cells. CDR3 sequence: CASSQDRNPWGTDTQYF. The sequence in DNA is TGCGCCAGCAGCCAAGATAGGAACCCTTGGGGCACAGATACGCAGTATTTT.